These T cell receptor beta chains were read from a single sample in a study of blood T cell repertoires in COVID-19. Sequenced by immunoSEQ multiplex PCR; TCRdb stores in-frame clones only, minus some. Among about 250,000 clones listed, about 85% were seen once. The sample consisted of PBMCs or T cells enriched from blood (not recorded which). These TCRs come from a woman aged 30 to 39 with acute COVID-19. CDR3s include the opening cysteine and the closing phenylalanine or tryptophan. A D gene is named only where the DNA matches it firmly. Where a row states a size, it is once, few, many or the class of an expanded clone; other rows omit it.

J gene,V gene,clone size,D gene,CDR3 DNA,CDR3 protein
TRBJ1-4,TRBV18,-,TRBD1,TGTGCCAGCTCACCAGGACAGGGTAATGAAAAACTGTTTTTT,CASSPGQGNEKLFF
TRBJ1-6,TRBV5-4,-,TRBD1,TGTGCCAGCAGCTTGGCCGGGGGACAGGGGGCGCGTTCACCCCTCCACTTT,CASSLAGGQGARSPLHF
TRBJ1-1,TRBV2,-,-,TGTGCCAGCAGGGGAAGCAGACAGTACACTGAAGCTTTCTTT,CASRGSRQYTEAFF
TRBJ1-4,TRBV24-1,-,-,TGTGCCACCAGTGATCTAGGGAGGGGGTCCAATGAAAAACTGTTTTTT,CATSDLGRGSNEKLFF
TRBJ2-7,TRBV4-1,-,-,TGCGCCAGCAGCAACGGAGGAGGGAGGTACGAGCAGTACTTC,CASSNGGGRYEQYF
TRBJ2-1,TRBV28,-,-,TGTGCCAGCAGGTTAGCGAGCTCCTACAATGAGCAGTTCTTC,CASRLASSYNEQFF
TRBJ1-1,TRBV7-9,-,-,TGTGCCAGCAGCTTAGGGCAGATGAACACTGAAGCTTTCTTT,CASSLGQMNTEAFF
TRBJ2-1,TRBV9,-,-,TGTGCCAGCAGCGTAGCTTCGAGCTCCTACAATGAGCAGTTCTTC,CASSVASSSYNEQFF
TRBJ2-5,TRBV7-6,-,-,TGTGCCAGCAGCTTAGCGCCGGGATCCGCAGAGACCCAGTACTTC,CASSLAPGSAETQYF
TRBJ1-1,TRBV5-4,few,-,TGTGCCAGCAGCTTCTCTAGGGGCGGCACTGAAGCTTTCTTT,CASSFSRGGTEAFF
TRBJ1-1,TRBV28,few,-,TGTGCCAGCAGAAGAGGGGGGAACACTGAAGCTTTCTTT,CASRRGGNTEAFF
TRBJ2-1,TRBV7-2,-,TRBD2,TGTGCCAGCAGCTTTCGGGCGGGAGTGGTCTACAATGAGCAGTTCTTC,CASSFRAGVVYNEQFF
TRBJ2-7,TRBV7-8,-,TRBD1,TGTGCCAGCAGCATCCGGGACAGTTACGAGCAGTACTTC,CASSIRDSYEQYF
TRBJ1-4,TRBV5-1,-,-,TGCGCCAGCAGCCCCGGTAATAATGAAAAACTGTTTTTT,CASSPGNNEKLFF
TRBJ1-1,TRBV2,-,TRBD1,TGTGCCAGCAGGGACAGGGCGACTTCTGAAGCTTTCTTT,CASRDRATSEAFF
TRBJ1-5,TRBV28,-,-,TGTGCCAGCAGGGGGGCAGGGAAAAATCAGCCCCAGCATTTT,CASRGAGKNQPQHF
TRBJ2-7,TRBV2,-,-,TGTGCCAGCTCTCCGTTTTACGAGCAGTACTTC,CASSPFYEQYF
TRBJ2-1,TRBV29-1,-,TRBD2,TGCAGCGGGGTAAAGCGGGAGTTCTATGAGCAGTTCTTC,CSGVKREFYEQFF
TRBJ2-3,TRBV11-2,once,-,TGTGCCAGCAGCCCCCTACGGGGGAGAGGGACAGATACGCAGTATTTT,CASSPLRGRGTDTQYF
TRBJ1-5,TRBV19,-,-,TGTGCCAGTAAATGGACAGATGATAGCAATCAGCCCCAGCATTTT,CASKWTDDSNQPQHF
TRBJ1-5,TRBV14,-,-,TGTGCCATGACAACCCCGGGGGACAATCAGCCCCAGCATTTT,CAMTTPGDNQPQHF
TRBJ1-4,TRBV6-5,-,-,TGTGCCAGCAGTCTAGGACAGCCGAGAGAAAAACTGTTTTTT,CASSLGQPREKLFF
TRBJ2-7,TRBV28,-,-,TGTGCCTCCGCGGCGGGATTCGACGAGCAGTACTTC,CASAAGFDEQYF
TRBJ1-1,TRBV28,-,-,TGTGCCAGCAAACAGGGTATCGTCACTGAAGCTTTCTTT,CASKQGIVTEAFF
TRBJ2-6,TRBV10-3,-,-,TGTGCCATCAGTGTTTTTGAGGGCTCTGGGGCCAACGTCCTGACTTTC,CAISVFEGSGANVLTF
TRBJ2-1,TRBV18,-,TRBD2,TGTGCCAGCTCACCAAACCCTCTAGCGGGGGGGTACAATGAGCAGTTCTTC,CASSPNPLAGGYNEQFF
TRBJ1-2,TRBV9,-,-,TGTGCCAGCAGCCCCTCTCGCGGGGGCTACACCTTC,CASSPSRGGYTF
TRBJ2-1,TRBV20-1,-,-,TGCAGTGCCAAGCCGCTAAATGAGCAGTTCTTC,CSAKPLNEQFF
TRBJ2-7,TRBV7-6,many,-,TGTGCCAGCAGCTTAGTCGAGGGCTACGAGCAGTACTTC,CASSLVEGYEQYF
TRBJ2-7,TRBV30,-,TRBD1,TGTGCCTCGGACCACAAAGGACAGGGCTCCTACGAGCAGTACTTC,CASDHKGQGSYEQYF
TRBJ2-5,TRBV4-1,once,-,TGCGCCAGCAGCCAAGAAGCCCAGGGTGGAAAGACCCAGTACTTC,CASSQEAQGGKTQYF
TRBJ1-1,TRBV28,-,-,TGTGCCAGCACCAACCCCCAGGGGCTGACGAACACTGAAGCTTTCTTT,CASTNPQGLTNTEAFF
TRBJ2-1,TRBV7-3,-,TRBD2,TGTGCCAGCAGCTTTAGCGGGGGGGCTTACAATGAGCAGTTCTTC,CASSFSGGAYNEQFF
TRBJ2-3,TRBV27,-,-,TGTGCCAGCAGTTGGGGGACTAGCACAGATACGCAGTATTTT,CASSWGTSTDTQYF
TRBJ2-4,TRBV5-4,-,TRBD2,TGTGCCAGCAGCTTGGGGGCGGGGGGAGCCAAAAACATTCAGTACTTC,CASSLGAGGAKNIQYF
TRBJ2-1,TRBV2,-,-,TGTGCCAGCGGACAGCCTGCCCCCAATGAGCAGTTCTTC,CASGQPAPNEQFF
TRBJ2-7,TRBV14,-,-,TGTGCCAGCAGCCAAGAAGTGGTGGGCATCCCCTACGAGCAGTACTTC,CASSQEVVGIPYEQYF
TRBJ2-2,TRBV7-6,-,-,TGTGCCAGCAGCCCAAGAGGGGGGGAGCTGTTTTTT,CASSPRGGELFF
TRBJ2-6,TRBV2,-,-,TGTGCCAGCACCGGAGGGGCTGGGGCCAACGTCCTGACTTTC,CASTGGAGANVLTF
TRBJ2-7,TRBV7-2,-,TRBD2,TGTGCCAGCAGGAGGACTAGCGGGAGCTACGAGCAGTACTTC,CASRRTSGSYEQYF
TRBJ1-1,TRBV29-1,-,-,TGCAGCGTTGGGGGTCCGGGGTTTGGCACTGAAGCTTTCTTT,CSVGGPGFGTEAFF
TRBJ2-7,TRBV5-4,-,TRBD2,TGTGCCAGCAGCTTAGGAGCGGGAGAATTCTACGAGCAGTACTTC,CASSLGAGEFYEQYF
TRBJ2-7,TRBV18,-,-,TGTGCCAGCTCACCAGGGGGGTACCTCTACGAGCAGTACTTC,CASSPGGYLYEQYF
TRBJ1-1,TRBV28,-,-,TGTGCCAGCAGTTCTCTAGGACACTTGAACACTGAAGCTTTCTTT,CASSSLGHLNTEAFF
TRBJ1-1,TRBV9,-,-,TGTGCCAGCAGCGTAGTTCCGGGCACTGAAGCTTTCTTT,CASSVVPGTEAFF
TRBJ1-2,TRBV2,-,TRBD1,TGTGCCAGCGACGGGACAGGGTTTGGCTACACCTTC,CASDGTGFGYTF